This record covers a single T cell receptor (beta chain). Its antigen is as yet unknown. This sample is drawn from a study of graft-versus-host responses after intestinal transplantation. Assay: immunoSEQ multiplex PCR; the TCRdb copy retains only in-frame clones and omits some. This table has over 75,000 clones, more than 75% appearing once. Germline lookup yields CDR1 PRHDT and CDR2 FYEKMQ (reference sequence). Trimming stripped 5 bases from V and 1 base from J, with 8 bases between. The CDR3 is made up of 13 amino acids. The specimen comprised unstimulated CD8+ T cells sorted from spleen or lymph node cells, sampled before transplant. This clonotype was sampled from a human donor who was the organ donor for an intestinal transplant. J is TRBJ1-2 and V is TRBV13, with no clear D. The CDR3 DNA is TGTGCCAGCAGCCAGGAAGGTAACTATGGCTACACCTTC. Translation: CASSQEGNYGYTF.